This T cell receptor beta chain emerged from a study of CD8+ T cells in alopecia areata (dated 2018 in TCRdb). For the study in its entirety: The treated patients, all with moderate-to-severe alopecia areata, were enrolled in an open-label pilot trial of oral tofacitinib given at 5 to 10 mg twice daily. Patients on tofacitinib were biopsied at baseline and after 4 and 24 weeks of treatment, and several of the patients also had a later scalp biopsy. High-throughput TCRbeta sequencing was used to examine T cell clonal expansion in alopecia areata in both the C3H/HeJ mouse model and human patients. Scalp clonality was compared among normal scalp (n=4), patchy alopecia areata scalp (n=8), and alopecia totalis/universalis scalp (n=8). immunoSEQ multiplex PCR using 35 Vbeta forward primers and 13 Jbeta reverse primers was used to amplify TCRbeta CDR3 regions. Patients stayed on tofacitinib for 6 to 18 months and then had 6 months of follow-up off drug so that delayed response and recurrence could be assessed. In treated patients, disease severity was measured using the SALT score, which gives the percentage of scalp surface area affected. The RNA source kit depended on sample type: the PAXgene miRNA kit for fixed scalp, the miRNeasy kit for PBMCs, and the RNeasy kit for mouse skin. Scalp tissue and sorted CD4+ and CD8+ peripheral blood T cells from patchy and totalis/universalis alopecia areata patients and from healthy controls were covered by human TCRbeta sequencing.

The full study reports these points: Tofacitinib significantly decreased scalp clonality and the number of expanded CD8+ clones among the top 100 scalp clones. Compared with mice, TCR sequences shared between patients were less clear, possibly partly because of HLA diversity across the patient population. Resident alphabeta T cells in normal human skin are also sequenced, complicating scalp TCR repertoire analysis, unlike mouse skin dominated by gammadelta T cells. Many expanded lesional clones persisted in scalp and blood during tofacitinib treatment, which may partly explain relapse after stopping treatment. Because the treated cohort was small and had only one nonresponder, larger studies are needed to examine links between baseline CD8+ expansion and response. Higher clonality and more expanded CD8+ clones were observed in lesional scalp than in normal scalp, particularly in alopecia totalis/universalis, a finding suggestive of antigenic drive.

Library creation used the immunoSEQ multiplex PCR assay. To provide template for TCR sequencing, every sample had RNA extracted and reverse transcribed into cDNA. First-strand cDNA was synthesized with SuperScript III using a 2:1 mix of oligo-dT and random hexamers. A synthetic immune receptor repertoire was used to measure amplification bias, and any remaining bias was corrected computationally. Turning to the authors' computational methods: After raw reads were preprocessed to remove errors, the CDR3 was defined following IMGT conventions as running from the conserved cysteine to phenylalanine. To get clonality, Shannon entropy was normalized by log2 of the number of productive unique TCRs and the result was subtracted from 1. Whether scalp clones were CD4 or CD8 was inferred by matching scalp TCRbeta sequences against CD4 and CD8 repertoires sorted from blood. In its TCRdb copy, this immuneACCESS table keeps in-frame sequences only and misses some clones. Where compared with another copy, unresolved V genes explain less than half of these, and the others have no known cause. D and trimming were read from the DNA, whereas the V and J calls and clone size are those reported in that table. Recorded for this sample are fewer than 250,000 clones; over 40% of them occurred a single time. The ten top clones hold 2% to 3% of the sample.

This sample's treatment or condition label indicates: oral pan-JAK inhibitor, 5-10 mg twice daily. Lesional scalp punch biopsies and peripheral blood were collected from alopecia areata patients. PBMCs were isolated by density centrifugation and stained for CD3, CD4 and CD8, after which CD4+ and CD8+ T cells were sorted on a FACSAria. On this clone: The clone's antigen remains unknown. The record has no base qualities; no much larger clone is one base away.

Its CDR3 holds 14 amino acids, cysteine through phenylalanine. This entry keeps only the CDR3 DNA: 42 bases, framed from base 1. V and J lose 4 bases and 6 bases, and a span of 15 bases separates them. Sequences SQVTM (CDR1) and ANQGSEA (CDR2) are obtained from the germline V gene. The clonotype was recovered from a human donor with alopecia areata. The sample consisted of CD4+ T cells sorted from blood, taken at approximately week 37, from a patient treated with tofacitinib. This sequence uses TRBV29-1 and TRBJ2-2; possibly the D gene is TRBD2, per 6 matching bases. The CDR3 loop reads CSVGVAATPGELFF. The DNA sequence is given as TGCAGCGTTGGAGTAGCGGCCACCCCCGGGGAGCTGTTTTTT.